Reported below is one TCR beta chain. Its antigen remains unknown. This entry comes from a study of STAT3 mutations in large granular lymphocyte leukemia. Study results and limitations: After therapy, 6 of 18 patients switched clonotypes, all new clones STAT3 wild type. Every T-cell large granular lymphocyte leukemia patient had at least one immunodominant TCR beta clonotype.

Average productive template count per sample was around 40,000. Data came from immunoSEQ multiplex PCR; TCRdb stores just in-frame clones and leaves some out. Of over 30,000 clones listed, 86% are singletons. J lost 8 bases, V lost 0 bases, and 5 bases had no gene match. Germline V gene data show CDR1 as GTSNPN and CDR2 as SVGIG (reference sequence). The CDR3 length is 13 residues. J is TRBJ1-2 and V is TRBV30; 8 nucleotides match TRBD1. Input material: peripheral blood mononuclear cells. The receptor comes from a man aged 55 to 69 with T-cell large granular lymphocyte leukemia. Some clones in this sample may be carry-over from other donors' samples. The CDR3 sequence is CAWSVLDRGGYTF. The CDR3, as DNA: TGTGCCTGGAGTGTACTCGACAGGGGCGGCTACACCTTC.